This T cell receptor (beta chain) is drawn from a study of tumor-infiltrating lymphocytes in primary liver carcinoma. Across the whole study: Stage T1-T3 N0M0 tumors measured roughly 4.2 to 10 cm at most.

The researchers produced TCR beta cDNA from around 0.5 ug total RNA with a constant-region primer. Slightly modified ARM-PCR with three nested multiplex PCR rounds yielded TCR beta libraries. Use of TRBV1-TRBV30 forward primers with a C-beta reverse primer characterized the first two PCR rounds, which lasted around 10 cycles each. Each CDR3 protein is one row after TCRdb ran MiXCR on the multiplex PCR reads. The sample includes around 80,000 distinct CDR3 sequences, 69% of them seen just once. Overall study results and limits: When set against blood, tumors had a significantly higher top-250-clone fraction (p = 0.039). Lesser overlap characterized tumor-adjacent and tumor-blood pairs relative to tumor region pairs.

DNA and RNA were both co-extracted from 20-30 mg of bulk tissue that had not been sorted. The CDR3 runs 17 residues. Germline V gives CDR1 KGHSH, CDR2 LQKENI. As for this clonotype: Its specificity is not known. A read error may account for a junction end that differs from germline.

This sequence joins TRBV18 and TRBJ2-1; 13 bases are shared with TRBD2. The sequence was obtained from a man in his forties with primary liver carcinoma and hepatitis B virus infection. Source material: tumor-adjacent normal liver tissue. CDR3 coding DNA: TGTGCCAGCTCCCCACTGACTAGCGGGAGGAGAAGGAATGAGCAGTTCTTC. It translates to CASSPLTSGRRRNEQFF.